This T cell receptor (beta chain) was obtained from a study of shared clonotypes between healthy human individuals. Measured with immunoSEQ multiplex PCR; TCRdb has only the in-frame clones, and not every one. Among about 460,000 clones listed, roughly four fifths were seen once. J gave up 5 bases and V 0 bases, and 8 bases lay outside the gene matches. Germline CDR1 is MGHRA and CDR2 is YSYEKL. The CDR3 is 16 amino acids. This TCR was recovered from a woman aged 40 to 49 in good health. Some clones in this sample may be carry-over from other donors' samples. Input material: PBMCs. The V call is TRBV4-1, the J call TRBJ2-3; 7 bases match TRBD2. The CDR3 DNA is TGCGCCAGCAGCCAAGATCGCGGACTAGTCATAGATACGCAGTATTTT. This codes for CASSQDRGLVIDTQYF.